The entry that follows covers one TCR beta chain sequence. What this receptor recognizes is not known. No base quality information exists; no much larger clone differs at one position. These data come from a study of CD8 T cells in Susac syndrome (dated by TCRdb to about 2019). As for the study more broadly: Among the Susac syndrome patients who were sequenced, clinically active disease was present in six and clinical remission was observed in fewer than 10. At the time of blood withdrawal, Susac syndrome patients were either therapy-naive, taking corticosteroids (with some also receiving IVIg), or on IVIg alone. The study compared CD8+ T cell repertoire clonality among 12 healthy donors, some 14 Susac syndrome patients and approximately 16 multiple sclerosis patients. Whether CD8+ T cell activation and differentiation in Susac syndrome was antigen driven was tested using repertoire sequencing.

RNA was extracted with the RNeasy kit and roughly 0.45 to 1 ug was reverse transcribed using random hexamers. The immunoSEQ multiplex PCR assay, which covers 54 Vbeta and 13 Jbeta segments, was used to amplify TCR beta CDR3 regions. PCR amplification bias was corrected using a synthetic template baseline for primer optimization and computational correction. The authors' analysis ran thus. Reads were assigned to V, D and J genes according to IMGT and analyzed in immunoSEQ Analyzer, with only productive sequences retained. Clonality was calculated as one minus the Shannon entropy normalized by log2 of the number of productive unique sequences. For each patient and control, public and private clones were evaluated within the 100 most prevalent clones. Susac-specific clones were defined as absent from healthy and MS cohorts, about 1,000 published viral clones and other ImmuneACCESS disease sequences. The public reads were reanalyzed by TCRdb: fastp trimming at Q25, MiXCR alignment, in-frame beta chains only. For every CDR3 protein sequence, its rows merge into one entry that carries the most common genes and DNA. For this entry, the V and J calls and clone size follow TCRdb and not the study's own pipeline. The sample table shows about 100,000 distinct CDR3 sequences, and about 96% are seen once. Of the sample, 0.3% is held by the ten largest clones.

Peripheral blood CD8+ and CD4+ T cells from healthy donors, Susac syndrome patients and multiple sclerosis patients were profiled using high-throughput TCR beta sequencing. Recently defined diagnostic criteria for definite or probable disease were met by the Susac syndrome patients. Bulk CD8+ and CD4+ T cells were purified magnetically by negative isolation, whereas CD8+ TEMRA cells were enriched by FACS. Blood was collected in EDTA tubes and processed within 24 hours, with PBMCs isolated through density gradient centrifugation. PBMCs intended for TCR sequencing were frozen in liquid nitrogen and were later thawed in a 37 degrees C water bath. The sorted or isolated CD4+, CD8+ and CD8+ TEMRA cells reached a purity of at least 90%. CDR1 SGHAT and CDR2 FQNNGV were looked up in the germline V gene. The junction shows trimming of 5 bases on V and 0 bases on J, and the gene matches do not reach 4 bases of it. The CDR3 spans 15 residues, from the cysteine through the phenylalanine. Left in the record is the CDR3 DNA by itself, 45 bases read in frame from the first base.

Paper-wide results and their limitations: Roughly 15 and five Susac-specific public clones were found in the total CD8+ and CD8+ TEMRA repertoires, respectively. The number of individuals in the TCR sequencing and HLA analysis was recognized as being relatively small. Clonal expansion was observed in Susac syndrome CD8+ repertoires, with the highest expansion in CD8+ TEMRA cells and greater expansion in clinically active than in remitting patients.

The source is a human donor with Susac syndrome. The V and J genes are TRBV11-2 and TRBJ1-3; TRBD1 fits 7 bases in the junction. Sequenced material: CD8+ T cells from PBMCs. The CDR3 region: CASSVDRVSGNTIYF. In nucleotide form, the sequence is TGTGCCAGCAGCGTCGACAGGGTCTCTGGAAACACCATATATTTT.